This TCR beta chain was sequenced during a study of blood T cell repertoires in COVID-19. For the study at large: From the United States, Italy and Spain came samples of acute and convalescent COVID-19. In each case, the material was cDNA or gDNA derived from T cells, B-cell-depleted T cells, or PBMCs.

Authors' methods: From reference gene primer amplification, estimates of nucleated cell counts were derived. Repertoires were generated with immunoSEQ multiplex PCR, while TCRdb's copy carries only in-frame clones and drops some. V, J and clone size are taken as reported in that table, and D and trimming were inferred from the DNA itself. The sample lists about 230,000 clones; roughly 88% were seen once. The V segment lost 3 bases and the J segment 3 bases; nucleotides outside the gene matches: 6. CDR3 length: 15 residues. Germline loops: CDR1 SGDLS, CDR2 YYNGEE. The receptor comes from a middle-aged man with acute or convalescent COVID-19. This sequence joins TRBV9 and TRBJ2-1; 7 bases agree with TRBD1. Sequencing was carried out using peripheral blood. CDR3 sequence (DNA): TGTGCCAGCAGCGATCTCAGGACAGGCTACAATGAGCAGTTCTTC. It translates to CASSDLRTGYNEQFF. Full variable domain (missing parts from reference TRBV9 and TRBJ2-1): DSGVTQTPKHLITATGQRVTLRCSPRSGDLSVYWYQQSLDQGLQFLIQYYNGEERAKGNILERFSAQQFPDLHSELNLSSLELGDSALYFCASSDLRTGYNEQFFGPGTRLTVL.